The rows below give T cell receptor beta chains drawn from one sample of a study of a mutant IDH1 vaccine in newly diagnosed glioma. For these receptors, no antigen is known. Using immunoSEQ multiplex PCR, the repertoire was profiled, and TCRdb retains in-frame clones only, with some absent. The sample contains about 20,000 clones, around 82% of which appear only once. The sequences come from PBMCs, collected from a glioma patient whose treatment included an IDH1 peptide vaccine. The receptor source for this set is a man aged 25-45 years with glioma. Each CDR3 is given with its conserved first and last residue. D genes are given only for firm matches.

j_gene | v_gene | d_gene | CDR3nt | CDR3aa
TRBJ2-1 | TRBV5-1 | TRBD2 | TGCGCCAGCAGCCTGACTAGCCGGAGTGAGCAGTTCTTC | CASSLTSRSEQFF
TRBJ2-1 | TRBV4-2 | TRBD2 | TGTGCCAGCAGCCAAGTGCCAGCGGGATCCCCCGATGAGCAGTTCTTC | CASSQVPAGSPDEQFF
TRBJ2-7 | TRBV27 | TRBD2 | TGTGCCAGCAGTTCCAGAGTTAGCGGGAGGGTGCCCTACGAGCAGTACTTC | CASSSRVSGRVPYEQYF
TRBJ2-7 | TRBV7-6 | . | TGTGCCAGCAGCTTACAGGGGCCGGACGAGCAGTACTTC | CASSLQGPDEQYF
TRBJ2-2 | TRBV5-6 | . | TGTGCCAGCAGCTGGCAGCGACTGAACACCGGGGAGCTGTTTTTT | CASSWQRLNTGELFF
TRBJ2-7 | TRBV7-6 | TRBD2 | TGTGCCAGCAGCTTAAGGGCTAGCGGGAGTGAAGAGCAGTACTTC | CASSLRASGSEEQYF
TRBJ2-1 | TRBV5-6 | TRBD2 | TGTGCCAGCAGCTTAGACAGGTTTACTAGCGGGACTACCTACAATGAGCAGTTCTTC | CASSLDRFTSGTTYNEQFF
TRBJ1-1 | TRBV12-5 | . | TGTGCTAGTGGCCCCCCTAACAGAGGGGACACTGAAGCTTTCTTT | CASGPPNRGDTEAFF
TRBJ1-3 | TRBV2 | TRBD1 | TGTGCCAGCAGGGGGGACAGGGGAAACACCATATATTTT | CASRGDRGNTIYF
TRBJ1-4 | TRBV9 | . | TGTGCCAGCAGCCCACAGGTTGAACGTGAAAAACTGTTTTTT | CASSPQVEREKLFF
TRBJ2-5 | TRBV2 | . | TGTGCCGGGACCCGCGACACCCAAGAGACCCAGTACTTC | CAGTRDTQETQYF
TRBJ2-7 | TRBV4-1 | . | TGCGCCAGCAGCCAAGTTTACAGGGCCGACTACGAGCAGTACTTC | CASSQVYRADYEQYF
TRBJ2-1 | TRBV11-3 | . | TGTGCCAGCAGTGGCTCCCGTGGGCGGGTACTGTCCCACAATGAGCAGTTCTTC | CASSGSRGRVLSHNEQFF
TRBJ2-1 | TRBV5-4 | TRBD2 | TGTGCCAGCAGCTTGGGGGGACTAGATGAGCAGTTCTTC | CASSLGGLDEQFF